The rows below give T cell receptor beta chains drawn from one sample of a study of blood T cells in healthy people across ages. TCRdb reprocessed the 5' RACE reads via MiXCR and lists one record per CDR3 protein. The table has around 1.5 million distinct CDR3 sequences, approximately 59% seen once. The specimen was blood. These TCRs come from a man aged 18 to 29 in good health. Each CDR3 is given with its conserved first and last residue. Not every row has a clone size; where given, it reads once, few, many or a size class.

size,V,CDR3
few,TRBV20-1,CSARPAYTDEQYF
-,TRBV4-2,CASSQDGGNSPLHF
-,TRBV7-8,CASSRHRGSGNNEQYF
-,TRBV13,CASSLEGKGGYEQYF
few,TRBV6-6,CASSYGDSQETQYF
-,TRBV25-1,CASSGGQGEETQYF
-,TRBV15,CATSRGEGRANQPQHF
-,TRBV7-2,CASSFSGGKTQYF
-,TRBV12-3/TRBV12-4,CASSPRDSTGELFF
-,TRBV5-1,CASSPGYGPDTQYF
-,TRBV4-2,CASSQGETGVYEQYF
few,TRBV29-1,CSVDPSALNEQFF
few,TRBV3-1,CASSQDLGSMQGMNIQYF
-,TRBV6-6,CASSYPRQALTEAFF
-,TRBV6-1,CASSEAGQGASPFGEQYF
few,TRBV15,CATRGESYGYTF
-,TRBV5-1,CASSLGGTGHTNEQFF
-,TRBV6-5,CASSLSAPYEQYF
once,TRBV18,CASSPLPSEGETQYF
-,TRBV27,CASSLGSSFNEQFF
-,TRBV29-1,CSVEIGTSSYNEQYF
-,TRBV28,CASSSWAGGTEAFF
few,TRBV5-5,CASSLTRANYGYTF
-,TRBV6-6,CASSAEGLITEAFF
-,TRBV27,CASRILRGEKLFF
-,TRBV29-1,CSAITRGGNTEAFF
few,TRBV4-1,CASSQASGYYEQYF
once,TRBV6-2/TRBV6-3,CASSYGGFSYEQYF
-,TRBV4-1,CASSQPGLARGRFEQYF
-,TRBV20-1,CSARGGSRPQHF
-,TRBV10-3,CAISPTGTRGELFF
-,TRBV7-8,CASTPRDRDYEQYF
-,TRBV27,CASSLSKGETILETQYF
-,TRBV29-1,CSASGDGETQYF
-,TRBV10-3,CAISEKMSGEQYF
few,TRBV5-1,CASSLGTSTGETQYF
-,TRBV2,CASSATTRLQETQYF
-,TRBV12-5,CATETNCGGDYNEQFF
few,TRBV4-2,CASSQGEGSDTQYF
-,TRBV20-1,CSARYQGHYEQYF
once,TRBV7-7,CASSEGTLHGAEAFF
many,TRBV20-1,CSAKTLQGITEAFF
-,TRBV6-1,CASLRDYGTDTQYF
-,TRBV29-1,CSVEEGRGVQETQYF
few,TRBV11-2,CASSLGDQGHEQFF
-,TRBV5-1,CASTPNGNTAEAFF
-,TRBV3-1,CAATEGLNTEAFF
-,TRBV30,CAWSIHLGGGVYEQYF
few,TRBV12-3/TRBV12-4,CASRAVGGDNTEAFF
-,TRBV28,CASSWTGFSDTQYF